Each of the 16 T cell receptor beta chains below was sequenced from the same sample in a study of blood T cells in healthy people across ages. A J-beta primer mix and a sample-barcoded 5' primer were used in a second PCR of about 6 to 12 cycles. TCRdb re-analysed the 5' RACE reads in MiXCR, keeping a single row per CDR3 protein. The sample has about 1.4 million distinct CDR3 sequences, roughly 64% seen once; the top ten hold over 6.5%. The specimen sequenced was blood. These receptors all come from a man between 18 and 29 years old in good health.

V usage is TRBV15 and J usage is TRBJ2-5; 9 bases fit TRBD1. After removal of 1 base from V and 4 bases from J, the junction contained 4 bases not matched to a gene. This CDR3 region has 15 residues. From germline, CDR1 is LNHNV and CDR2 YYDKDF (reference sequence). CDR3 DNA sequence: TGTGCCACCAGCAGAGGTGGGACAGGGATAGAGACCCAGTACTTC. This codes for CATSRGGTGIETQYF.

This chain connects TRBV7-9 to TRBJ2-5, with D unresolved. Near its end, the DNA agrees better with TRBJ2-7, so the J call may be wrong. In germline, CDR1 is SEHNR, CDR2 FQNEAQ (reference sequence). This CDR3 contains 11 residues. For the CDR3, the DNA is TGTGCCAGCCTCTTGGGCAACGAGCAGTACTTC. It translates to CASLLGNEQYF.

The gene calls are TRBV6-1 and TRBJ2-1; 8 bases are a match to TRBD1. Germline values: CDR1 MNHNS, CDR2 SASEGT. The CDR3 length is 16 residues. With 0 bases clipped from V and 10 bases from J, the junction kept 11 bases outside the gene matches. In nucleotides, the CDR3 is TGTGCCAGCAGTGAAGCCAGGACAGGGTGGTTGGGGGAGCAGTTCTTC. Translation: CASSEARTGWLGEQFF.

In this sample, this clonotype turned up once. The V and J genes are TRBV7-2 and TRBJ2-7; 8 positions agree with TRBD2. Germline CDR1 SGHTA, CDR2 FQGNSA. The V segment lost 6 bases and the J segment 2 bases; nucleotides outside the gene matches: 12. CDR3 size: 16 residues. CDR3 nucleotide sequence: TGTGCCAGCAGGAAGCCAGAGCGGGAGACACCCTACGAGCAGTACTTC. Its translation is CASRKPERETPYEQYF.

This clonotype came up a few times. The chain carries TRBV28 and TRBJ2-7, with D maybe TRBD1 (5 bases). The V gene's germline CDR1 is MDHEN and CDR2 SYDVKM. Trimming pared 1 base from V and 0 bases from J, leaving 13 bases between. The CDR3 is 16 amino acids. CDR3: CASSLFSGIDSYEQYF. The CDR3 DNA follows: TGTGCCAGCAGTTTATTTTCAGGGATTGACTCCTACGAGCAGTACTTC.

The table lists this clonotype with a few counts. The V and J genes are TRBV9 and TRBJ2-3; D may be TRBD2 (6 bases). In germline, CDR1 is SGDLS, CDR2 YYNGEE. This CDR3 is 15 amino acids long. V was shortened by 4 bases and J by 5 bases, with 17 bases between the two germline ends. For the CDR3, the DNA is TGTGCCAGCAGCCCCCGGAGGGGCGCGAAAGATACGCAGTATTTT. Translating it yields CASSPRRGAKDTQYF.

A few counts support this clonotype. The chain has TRBV29-1 and TRBJ1-2; 10 nucleotides match TRBD1. The ends lost 6 bases at V and 8 bases at J; junction bases unmatched: 12. Looked up from germline, CDR1 is SQVTM and CDR2 is ANQGSEA. The CDR3 covers 14 residues. CDR3 in amino acids: CSVRTTGGANGYTF. CDR3 DNA: TGCAGCGTCCGTACGACAGGGGGCGCGAACGGCTACACCTTC.

The chain joins TRBV7-2 to TRBJ1-2; D unresolved. Trimming left V 4 bases short and J 4 bases short, with 13 bases between. The germline V gene encodes CDR1 SGHTA and CDR2 FQGNSA. This CDR3 spans 14 amino acids. The CDR3 region is CASSSGRRSYGYTF. The CDR3 DNA reads TGTGCCAGCAGCTCAGGACGGAGGAGCTATGGCTACACCTTC.

The chain is built from TRBV29-1 and TRBJ2-7; D gene uncertain. Germline values: CDR1 SQVTM, CDR2 ANQGSEA. The length of the CDR3 is 12 residues. V lost 4 bases to trimming and J lost 0 bases, with 7 bases between them. CDR3 DNA: TGCAGCGTTGTTTCCGACTCCTACGAGCAGTACTTC. Translation gives CSVVSDSYEQYF.

The chain carries TRBV5-1 and TRBJ1-1; D unclear. This CDR3 comprises 16 residues. The ends were cut back, 0 bases at V and 1 base at J, with 13 bases in the middle. CDR1 is SGHRS, CDR2 YFSETQ, per germline. This chain's CDR3 is CASSLVARRQNTEAFF. The CDR3 nucleotides are TGCGCCAGCAGCTTGGTTGCCCGACGGCAGAACACTGAAGCTTTCTTT.

The rearrangement uses TRBV29-1 and TRBJ2-7; D may match TRBD1 or TRBD2 (5 bases each). This CDR3 region has 14 residues. Germline-derived CDR1 and CDR2 are SQVTM and ANQGSEA. V gave up 7 bases and J gave up 0 bases, with 16 bases separating them. CDR3 nucleotides: TGCAGCGCCGCGACAGTTGCGGGCTCCTACGAGCAGTACTTC. It encodes CSAATVAGSYEQYF.

The rearrangement joins TRBV29-1 to TRBJ2-1; D not certain. Trimming removed 6 bases from V and 6 bases from J, with 15 bases in between. Germline loops: CDR1 SQVTM, CDR2 ANQGSEA. CDR3 length: 13 residues. The CDR3 DNA follows: TGCAGCGTCAAAATTAATGGTCCCAATGAGCAGTTCTTC. This gives the protein CSVKINGPNEQFF.

This rearrangement joins TRBV11-2 to TRBJ2-1; 9 positions match TRBD2. This CDR3 is 14 amino acids long. CDR1 and CDR2 from the germline V gene are SGHAT and FQNNGV. Losses at the gene ends were 5 bases for V and 7 bases for J; bases not matched to a gene: 6. CDR3: CASSARLAGNEQFF. CDR3 nucleotides: TGTGCCAGCAGCGCCCGGCTAGCGGGGAATGAGCAGTTCTTC.

The chain is built from TRBV29-1 and TRBJ2-3; 8 bases match TRBD2. The J segment lost 2 bases and the V segment lost 7 bases, leaving 11 bases of the junction unmatched. Germline CDR1 is SQVTM and CDR2 is ANQGSEA. The CDR3 consists of 15 residues. For the CDR3, the DNA is TGCAGCGCCTCAACTAGCGGATTGAACACAGATACGCAGTATTTT. Translation gives CSASTSGLNTDTQYF.

Only a few counts were recorded for this clonotype. The chain has TRBV7-6 and TRBJ2-3, with no clear D. V lost 1 base to trimming and J lost 3 bases, with 11 bases between them. The CDR3 is 15 amino acids. Per germline, CDR1 SGHVS and CDR2 FNYEAQ. CDR3 sequence reads: CASSLEIGTTDTQYF. For the CDR3, the DNA is TGTGCCAGCAGCTTAGAGATCGGTACGACAGATACGCAGTATTTT.

The chain combines TRBV12-3 or TRBV12-4 with TRBJ2-4; D is unresolved. V gave up 6 bases and J gave up 5 bases, with 8 bases separating them. The CDR3 is 12 amino acids. CDR3 region: CASRFGQNIQYF. The CDR3 DNA follows: TGTGCCAGCAGGTTCGGTCAAAACATTCAGTACTTC.